Following are 18 T cell receptor beta chains from one sample sequenced in a study of cytomegalovirus exposure and HLA in healthy donors. The PCR contained 60 Vbeta and 13 Jbeta primers. Method: immunoSEQ multiplex PCR; TCRdb's copy keeps in-frame clones and lacks some. In total, the table holds more than 65,000 clones. The sample was PBMCs. These receptor sequences come from a man aged 35 to 55 in good health and CMV-seronegative.

J is TRBJ1-2 and V is TRBV4-1; D gene ambiguous. This CDR3 region has 12 residues. V lost 1 base, J lost 8 bases, and 8 bases lay in between. CDR1 MGHRA and CDR2 YSYEKL come from the germline V gene. CDR3 loop: CASSQGASGYTF. CDR3 coding DNA: TGCGCCAGCAGCCAAGGGGCTAGCGGCTACACCTTC.

The rearrangement joins TRBV9 to TRBJ1-1, with D maybe TRBD1 (5 bases). The V gene's germline CDR1 is SGDLS and CDR2 YYNGEE. This CDR3 region has 12 residues. Trimming cost V 4 bases and J 8 bases, with 12 bases left between them. CDR3 amino acids: CASSLSTGEAFF. DNA of the CDR3: TGTGCCAGCAGCTTATCAACAGGAGAAGCTTTCTTT.

CDR3 sequence (DNA): TGTGCCAGCTCACCAAGTAGATCGGGTTCTGGCTACACCTTC. Amino acids: CASSPSRSGSGYTF. The rearrangement joins TRBV18 to TRBJ1-2; D not certain. CDR1 KGHSH and CDR2 LQKENI come from the germline V gene. There are 14 residues in the CDR3. V was clipped by 2 bases and J by 7 bases, with 14 bases between them.

The chain combines TRBV5-6 with TRBJ2-1; 11 nucleotides agree with TRBD1. J was trimmed by 8 bases and V by 3 bases; bases with no gene match: 13. Germline V gene data show CDR1 as SGHDT and CDR2 as YYEEEE. The CDR3 spans 17 residues. This CDR3 is CASSSRTGTGGFDEQFF. CDR3 bases: TGTGCCAGCAGCTCGCGGACCGGGACAGGGGGTTTCGATGAGCAGTTCTTC.

The genes are TRBV27 and TRBJ1-1; TRBD1 might be the D (5 bases). The germline V gene has CDR1 MNHEY and CDR2 SMNVEV (reference sequence). Trimming pared 4 bases from V and 7 bases from J, leaving 19 bases between. The CDR3 is made up of 15 amino acids. The CDR3 DNA is TGTGCCAGCAGTTCAACAATCAGGATCCAGGGTGAAGCTTTCTTT. Its translation: CASSSTIRIQGEAFF.

The rearrangement uses TRBV5-1 and TRBJ1-1; 7 nucleotides agree with TRBD1. J was trimmed by 4 bases and V by 5 bases; bases with no gene match: 2. The CDR3 extends over 12 amino acids. Germline loops: CDR1 SGHRS, CDR2 YFSETQ. CDR3 coding DNA: TGCGCCAGCAGAAGGGACAGCACTGAAGCTTTCTTT. Its translation is CASRRDSTEAFF.

V and J are TRBV28 and TRBJ2-3; 8 bases agree with TRBD1. This CDR3 is 13 amino acids long. With V trimmed by 6 bases and J by 1 base, 0 bases remained unmatched. Germline V gene lookup returns CDR1 MDHEN and CDR2 SYDVKM. CDR3 DNA sequence: TGTGCCAGCAGGGGACAGGGCACAGATACGCAGTATTTT. Its translation is CASRGQGTDTQYF.

The chain recombines TRBV6-5 with TRBJ2-2; D possibly corresponds to TRBD2 (5 bases). Germline CDR1 and CDR2: MNHEY and SVGAGI. V was cut by 9 bases and J by 5 bases, with 13 bases left in between. The CDR3 loop spans 13 amino acids. The CDR3 protein is CARRGLRTGELFF. The CDR3 bases are TGTGCCAGACGGGGTTTAAGGACCGGGGAGCTGTTTTTT.

The chain recombines TRBV27 with TRBJ2-5; D gene unclear. The V gene lost 1 base and the J gene lost 3 bases, with 12 bases spanning the gap. The germline V gene has CDR1 MNHEY and CDR2 SMNVEV (reference sequence). This CDR3 has 15 amino acids. This CDR3 reads CASSLFADKKETQYF. The CDR3 DNA reads as TGTGCCAGCAGTTTATTTGCAGACAAGAAAGAGACCCAGTACTTC.

This chain links TRBV15 with TRBJ2-7, with D perhaps matching TRBD2 (5 bases). Germline V CDR1 and CDR2: LNHNV, YYDKDF (reference sequence). The V end was cut by 4 bases, the J end by 2 bases, with 12 bases between. The CDR3 runs 14 residues. CDR3 sequence reads: CATSTFEGTYEQYF. The CDR3 DNA follows: TGTGCCACCAGCACGTTCGAGGGTACCTACGAGCAGTACTTC.

CDR3 sequence reads: CASSFKQGPPLHF. The CDR3 DNA reads TGTGCCAGCAGTTTTAAACAGGGTCCACCCCTCCACTTT. This rearrangement joins TRBV27 to TRBJ1-6, with D perhaps matching TRBD1 (6 bases). V was pared by 3 bases and J by 11 bases, with 11 bases between. This CDR3 has 13 residues. Germline V CDR1 and CDR2: MNHEY, SMNVEV (reference sequence).

V gene TRBV7-9 combines with J gene TRBJ2-7; 9 bases fit TRBD1. Germline CDR1 reads SEHNR; CDR2 reads FQNEAQ (reference sequence). V shed 5 bases, J shed 4 bases, and the junction held 6 bases outside the gene matches. The length of the CDR3 is 14 residues. CDR3 in DNA: TGTGCCAGCAGCCCCCTGACAGGGGGATACGAGCAGTACTTC. It encodes CASSPLTGGYEQYF.

The J gene is TRBJ2-7, the V gene TRBV2, with a tentative D call TRBD2 (5 bases). V lost 6 bases and J lost 5, with 8 bases in between. CDR1 is SNHLY, CDR2 FYNNEI, per germline. CDR3 length equals 11 residues. The CDR3 loop reads CASRETNEQYF. The CDR3 DNA follows: TGTGCCAGCAGAGAGACTAACGAGCAGTACTTC.

The J gene is TRBJ2-5, the V gene TRBV9; no clear D gene. Germline CDR1 SGDLS, CDR2 YYNGEE. V dropped 0 bases and J dropped 5 bases, with 8 bases sitting between them. CDR3 size: 13 residues. The CDR3 loop reads CASSVAGVETQYF. As DNA, the CDR3 is TGTGCCAGCAGCGTAGCAGGTGTGGAGACCCAGTACTTC.

The chain joins TRBV7-3 to TRBJ1-2, with TRBD1 matching 9 bases. The germline V gene encodes CDR1 SGHTA and CDR2 FQGTGA. V gave up 0 bases and J gave up 8 bases; unmatched junction bases: 4. The CDR3 loop spans 14 amino acids. The CDR3 DNA follows: TGTGCCAGCAGCTTAACCGGACAGGGGCGAGGCTACACCTTC. Amino acid sequence: CASSLTGQGRGYTF.

The chain uses TRBV6-4 and TRBJ1-1; TRBD1 might be the D (5 bases). The CDR3 spans 13 residues. Germline-derived CDR1 and CDR2 are MRHNA and SNTAGT. V was cut by 3 bases and J by 1 base, with 6 bases left in between. The CDR3 DNA sequence: TGTGCCAGCAGTGATACAGGGAACACTGAAGCTTTCTTT. Amino acid sequence: CASSDTGNTEAFF.

The chain carries TRBV19 and TRBJ2-7, with TRBD1 matching over 9 bases. Germline V gene sequence: CDR1 LNHDA, CDR2 SQIVND (reference sequence). This CDR3 has 16 amino acids. The V gene end was trimmed by 4 bases and the J gene end by 6 bases; junction bases not matched to a gene: 13. CDR3 nucleotide sequence: TGTGCCAGTAGTACTGCCTCCGGGACAGGGTGGCGCGAGCAGTACTTC. This gives the protein CASSTASGTGWREQYF.

The CDR3: CAINPGQGTGELFF. DNA for the CDR3: TGTGCCATAAATCCGGGACAGGGGACCGGGGAGCTGTTTTTT. The chain recombines TRBV2 with TRBJ2-2; the match to TRBD1 covers 10 bases. This CDR3 region has 14 residues. The J segment lost 5 bases and the V segment lost 10 bases, leaving 7 bases of the junction unmatched. Germline V gene sequence: CDR1 SNHLY, CDR2 FYNNEI.